The 10 T cell receptor beta chains presented below share a single source sample, sequenced in a study of blood T cells in healthy people across ages. A second PCR of 7 to 11 cycles used a sample-barcoded 5' primer and a J-beta primer mix. Each CDR3 protein is one row after TCRdb ran MiXCR on the 5' RACE reads. The profile shows 650,000 to 900,000 distinct CDR3 sequences, around 62% of them singletons. The material sequenced was blood. The receptors here all came from a man aged 25-45 years in good health.

This chain links TRBV11-1 with TRBJ2-7; possibly TRBD1 for D (6 bases). This CDR3 is 14 amino acids long. Germline V CDR1 and CDR2: SGHAT, FQDESV (reference sequence). Trimming removed 5 bases from V and 3 bases from J, with 14 bases in between. The CDR3 protein is CASSPGTNFYEQYF. The CDR3 DNA sequence: TGTGCCAGCAGCCCCGGGACAAATTTCTACGAGCAGTACTTC.

The chain is built from TRBV29-1 and TRBJ2-3, with TRBD1 as a possible D gene (5 bases). Germline CDR1 reads SQVTM; CDR2 reads ANQGSEA. The CDR3 length is 17 residues. V gave up 0 bases and J gave up 0 bases, with 16 bases separating them. Written as DNA, the CDR3 is TGCAGCGTTGAAGACCCGCAGGACACGCCTAGCACAGATACGCAGTATTTT. It specifies CSVEDPQDTPSTDTQYF.

As for this clonotype: Germline and junction disagree at one end, which may indicate a read error. The CDR3 coding sequence is TGTGCCGGCAGTGCCCACCGGGGGGGGGCAGATACGCAGTATTTT. Encoded protein: CAGSAHRGGADTQYF. The gene calls are TRBV6-5 and TRBJ2-3; 8 nucleotides align to TRBD2. The germline gives CDR1 MNHEY, CDR2 SVGAGI. The CDR3 is 15 residues long.

CDR3: CASSQEGTLTNEKLFF. The CDR3 bases are TGTGCCAGCAGCCAAGAGGGCACCCTAACTAATGAAAAACTGTTTTTT. V gene TRBV4-2 combines with J gene TRBJ1-4; no reliable D call. With 0 bases removed from V and 1 base from J, the gap between germline ends came to 9 bases. The V gene's germline CDR1 is LGHNA and CDR2 YNFKEQ. This CDR3 region has 16 residues.

The chain is built from TRBV20-1 and TRBJ2-5; 7 nucleotides match TRBD2. The DNA end is a closer match to TRBJ2-7, so the J assignment may be wrong. This CDR3 has 14 residues. Germline V gene lookup returns CDR1 DFQATT and CDR2 SNEGSKA (reference sequence). CDR3 nucleotide sequence: TGCAGCAACCGAAAGCCGGGACTAACCTACGAGCAGTACTTC. Its protein product is CSNRKPGLTYEQYF.

This chain uses TRBV6-2 or TRBV6-3 with TRBJ2-3; TRBD1 aligns across 8 bases. The CDR3 is 16 residues long. Germline V CDR1 and CDR2: MNHEY, SVGEGT. V dropped 2 bases and J dropped 1; count of bases not matched to a gene: 5. CDR3 coding DNA: TGTGCCAGCAGTTACGGAGACAGGGGCCGCACAGATACGCAGTATTTT. This codes for CASSYGDRGRTDTQYF.

This sequence joins TRBV7-3 and TRBJ1-2, with D unclear. Looked up from germline, CDR1 is SGHTA and CDR2 is FQGTGA. The CDR3 loop spans 13 amino acids. Trimming removed 5 bases from V and 5 bases from J, with 12 bases in between. Here the CDR3 reads CASSRNVGYGYTF. CDR3 DNA: TGTGCCAGCAGCCGAAACGTGGGGTATGGCTACACCTTC. The full variable domain, in which reference TRBV7-3 and TRBJ1-2 provide the parts outside the CDR3, is GAGVSQTPSNKVTEKGKYVELRCDPISGHTALYWYRQSLGQGPEFLIYFQGTGAADDSGLPNDRFFAVRPEGSVSTLKIQRTERGDSAVYLCASSRNVGYGYTFGSGTRLTVV.

This chain joins TRBV25-1 and TRBJ2-1; TRBD1 or TRBD2 may be the D gene (5 bases each). The length of the CDR3 is 14 residues. CDR1 is MGHDK and CDR2 is SYGVNS in the germline V gene. Trimming stripped 4 bases from V and 9 bases from J, with 16 bases between. CDR3 coding DNA: TGTGCCAGCAGTGGGTCCGGGGCTTCAGGTGAGCAGTTCTTC. Protein: CASSGSGASGEQFF.

Only a few counts were recorded for this clonotype. The chain carries TRBV7-6 and TRBJ2-3; 9 bases fit TRBD2. Germline CDR1 reads SGHVS; CDR2 reads FNYEAQ. The V segment lost 1 base and the J segment 2 bases; nucleotides outside the gene matches: 4. The CDR3 contains 16 residues. CDR3: CASSLGLAGTTDTQYF. CDR3 DNA: TGTGCCAGCAGCTTAGGCCTAGCGGGGACCACAGATACGCAGTATTTT.

The CDR3 is CAGNPGETEAFF. The CDR3 region has the DNA TGTGCCGGCAACCCCGGGGAAACTGAAGCTTTCTTT. The chain has TRBV21-1 and TRBJ1-1; the D call in the table, TRBD1, was not verified against the DNA. TRBV21-1 is classified as a pseudogene. CDR3 length equals 12 residues.